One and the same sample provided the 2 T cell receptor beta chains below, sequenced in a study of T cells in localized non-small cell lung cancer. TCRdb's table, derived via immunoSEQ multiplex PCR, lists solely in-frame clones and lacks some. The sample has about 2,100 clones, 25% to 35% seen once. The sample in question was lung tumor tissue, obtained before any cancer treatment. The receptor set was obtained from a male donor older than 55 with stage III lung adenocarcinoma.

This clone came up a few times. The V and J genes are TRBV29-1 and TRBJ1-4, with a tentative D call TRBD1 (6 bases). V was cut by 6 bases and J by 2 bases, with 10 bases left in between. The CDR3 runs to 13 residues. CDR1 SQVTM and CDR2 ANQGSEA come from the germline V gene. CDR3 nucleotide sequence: TGCAGCGTCACAGGGTCGACTAATGAAAAACTGTTTTTT. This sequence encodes CSVTGSTNEKLFF.

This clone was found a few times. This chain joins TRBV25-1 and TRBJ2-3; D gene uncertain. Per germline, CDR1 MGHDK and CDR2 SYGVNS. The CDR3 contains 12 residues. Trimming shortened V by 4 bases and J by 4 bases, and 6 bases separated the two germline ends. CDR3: CASSVQPDTQYF. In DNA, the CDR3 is TGTGCCAGCAGTGTTCAGCCAGATACGCAGTATTTT.